The 2 T cell receptor beta chains below come from one sample, sequenced in a study of T-cell memory formation after mild COVID-19. TCRdb recomputed calls from the 5' RACE reads with MiXCR, one row per CDR3 protein. The data show roughly 450,000 distinct CDR3 sequences, with about a sixth seen just once and about 22% held by the top ten. Sequenced: PBMCs or a T cell subset sorted from them (not recorded which). The source is a man aged 18 to 30 who had mild COVID-19 (a few samples of this study predate the infection). Cell type and time point are not known.

V is TRBV5-1 and J is TRBJ2-2; 8 nucleotides align to TRBD1. This CDR3 has 15 amino acids. The germline CDR1 and CDR2 sequences are SGHRS and YFSETQ. After removal of 4 bases from V and 6 bases from J, the junction contained 8 bases not matched to a gene. The DNA for the CDR3 is TGCGCCAGCAGCCTCCAACAGGGGGGAGCCGGGGAGCTGTTTTTT. Translating gives CASSLQQGGAGELFF.

A note on this clonotype: One junction end does not reproduce the germline sequence, and a read error may be involved. The genes are TRBV4-1 and TRBJ1-5; maybe TRBD1 (5 bases). Germline lookup yields CDR1 MGHRA and CDR2 YSYEKL. The CDR3 spans 17 residues. CDR3 protein: CASSQGAPGTDNQHQHF. CDR3 DNA sequence: TGCGCCAGCAGCCAAGGCGCCCCCGGGACGGACAATCAGCACCAGCATTTT.